This T cell receptor beta chain stems from a study of OX40 agonist ivuxolimab in advanced cancers. Study-level results: In CD8+ T cells, expanded clones were on average more numerous than in CD4+. Partial responders at 0.1-3.0 mg/kg showed near-lowest clonal expansion.

In regard to this clone: The antigen is undetermined.

The assay was immunoSEQ multiplex PCR, and TCRdb's table has in-frame clones only and misses some. The sample includes around 43,000 clones, 80% to 90% of them seen just once. Germline V gives CDR1 LNHDA, CDR2 SQIVND (reference sequence). The CDR3 is 14 residues long. Trimming removed 7 bases from V and 2 bases from J; junction bases left unmatched: 4. The material was CD4+ or CD8+ T cells sorted from blood, obtained in a trial of the OX40 agonist ivuxolimab. This receptor was obtained from an adult with an advanced solid tumor such as melanoma, head and neck, liver or kidney cancer. This chain uses TRBV19 with TRBJ2-7; 11 bases are shared with TRBD1. DNA of the CDR3: TGTGCCAGTACCCCGGGACAGGGGGCCTACGAGCAGTACTTC. Translated: CASTPGQGAYEQYF.